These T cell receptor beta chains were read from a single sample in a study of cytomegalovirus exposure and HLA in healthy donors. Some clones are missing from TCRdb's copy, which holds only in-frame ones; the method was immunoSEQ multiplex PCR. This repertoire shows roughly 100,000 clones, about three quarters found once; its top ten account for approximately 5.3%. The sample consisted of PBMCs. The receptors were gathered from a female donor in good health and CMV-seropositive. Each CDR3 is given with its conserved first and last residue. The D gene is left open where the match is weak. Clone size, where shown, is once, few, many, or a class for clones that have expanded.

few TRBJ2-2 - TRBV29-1 TGCAGCGCGCGACAGAACACCGGGGAGCTGTTTTTT CSARQNTGELFF
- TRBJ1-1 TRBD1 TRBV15 TGTGCCACCAGCAGAGGGGACAGGGGGGACACTGAAGCTTTCTTT CATSRGDRGDTEAFF
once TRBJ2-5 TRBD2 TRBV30 TGTGCCTGGTCGAGCGGGAGCGGGGGTGAGACCCAGTACTTC CAWSSGSGGETQYF
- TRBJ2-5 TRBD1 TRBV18 TGTGCCAGCTCACCTGCGACGGGACAGGGGGGGGAGACCCAGTACTTC CASSPATGQGGETQYF
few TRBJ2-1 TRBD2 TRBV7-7 TGTGCTAGCAGCTTAGCGGGGACTAGCGGGAGTCTAACTGAGCAGTTCTTC CASSLAGTSGSLTEQFF
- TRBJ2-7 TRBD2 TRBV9 TGTGCCAGCAGCGCGGGACTAGCGGGGGACTACGAGCAGTACTTC CASSAGLAGDYEQYF
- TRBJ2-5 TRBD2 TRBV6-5 TGTGCCAGCAGCCTCGGGAGGGGGAGAGAGACCCAGTACTTC CASSLGRGRETQYF
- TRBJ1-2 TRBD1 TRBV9 TGTGCCAGCAGCCCACGGGACAGGGGATTCTATGGCTACACCTTC CASSPRDRGFYGYTF
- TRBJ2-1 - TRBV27 TGTGCCAGCAGTTTATCCCGGGACACCGAGCAGTTCTTC CASSLSRDTEQFF
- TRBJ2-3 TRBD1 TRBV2 TGTGCCAGCAGCCAGAGGACAGGGGGGACAGATACGCAGTATTTT CASSQRTGGTDTQYF
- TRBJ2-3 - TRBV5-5 TGTGCCAGCAGCTTGTTAAGCACAGATACGCAGTATTTT CASSLLSTDTQYF
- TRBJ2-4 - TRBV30 TGTGCCTGGCACCCTGCGGGTGGTGGTCAGTACTTC CAWHPAGGGQYF
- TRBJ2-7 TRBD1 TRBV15 TGTGCCACCAGCAGAGAAAGGACAGGGCACTCCTACGAGCAGTACTTC CATSRERTGHSYEQYF
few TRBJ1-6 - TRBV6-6 TGTGCCAGCAGTTACCGTAGTTATAATTCACCCCTCCACTTT CASSYRSYNSPLHF
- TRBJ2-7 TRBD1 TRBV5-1 TGCGCCAGCAGCTCCCGGGACAGGGGGCGCGGCGAGCAGTACTTC CASSSRDRGRGEQYF
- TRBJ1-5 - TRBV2 TGTGCCAGCAGTGCAATTAGCGGCAATCAGCCCCAGCATTTT CASSAISGNQPQHF
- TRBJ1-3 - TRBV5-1 TGCGCCAGCAGCTTGGGCGCCGGAAACACCATATATTTT CASSLGAGNTIYF
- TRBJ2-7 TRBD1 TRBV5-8 TGTGCCAGCAGCCGGGAGACAGGGGGCCCCTACGAGCAGTACTTC CASSRETGGPYEQYF
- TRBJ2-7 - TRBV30 TGTGCCTGGAGTGATAACAGCTACGAGCAGTACTTC CAWSDNSYEQYF
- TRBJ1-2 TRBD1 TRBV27 TGTGCCAGCAGCCAGGGGGACCGCCTATATGGCTACACCTTC CASSQGDRLYGYTF
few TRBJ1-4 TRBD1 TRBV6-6 TGTGCCAGCAGTTACTTCAGGACAGGGGTCGGCGAAAAACTGTTTTTT CASSYFRTGVGEKLFF
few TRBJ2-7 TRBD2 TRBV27 TGTGCCAGCAGTCCCCTAGCGGGAGGGCCGGTAGAGCAGTACTTC CASSPLAGGPVEQYF
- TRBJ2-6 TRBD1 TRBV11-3 TGTGCCAGCAGCCCTGGACAGGGGGACTCTGGGGCCAACGTCCTGACTTTC CASSPGQGDSGANVLTF
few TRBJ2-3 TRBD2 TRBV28 TGTGCCAGCAGTTCTCGGGACTACCTCACAGATACGCAGTATTTT CASSSRDYLTDTQYF
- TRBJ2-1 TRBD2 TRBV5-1 TGCGCCAGCAGCTTTACTAGCGGAAGCTCCTACAATGAGCAGTTCTTC CASSFTSGSSYNEQFF
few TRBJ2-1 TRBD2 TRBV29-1 TGCAGCGTTCCCAGGTATCCCGGGACTAGTAATTTCTATGAGCAGTTCTTC CSVPRYPGTSNFYEQFF
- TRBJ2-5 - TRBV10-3 TGTGCCATCAGTGAACGGGGGGACAGGTCAGAGACCCAGTACTTC CAISERGDRSETQYF